The 11 T cell receptor beta chains below all came from one sample that was sequenced in a study of cytomegalovirus exposure and HLA in healthy donors. Primers: 60 Vbeta forward and 13 Jbeta reverse. Clones were sequenced by immunoSEQ multiplex PCR, and TCRdb holds only the in-frame ones, with some missing. There are roughly 300,000 clones in the sample; 75% to 90% occur only once, and about 4% lies in the top ten. The sequencing sample was made of PBMCs. The receptors here all came from a middle-aged man in good health and CMV-seropositive.

The chain carries TRBV7-3 and TRBJ2-3, with TRBD2 identical over 7 bases. The germline CDR1 and CDR2 sequences are SGHTA and FQGTGA. V dropped 5 bases and J dropped 2; count of bases not matched to a gene: 7. This CDR3 is 15 amino acids long. The CDR3 spells CASSLAEANTDTQYF. DNA for the CDR3: TGTGCCAGCAGCCTAGCGGAAGCGAACACAGATACGCAGTATTTT.

The rearrangement uses TRBV19 and TRBJ1-2, with 7 bases identical to TRBD1. Germline CDR1 and CDR2: LNHDA and SQIVND (reference sequence). The ends lost 1 base at V and 4 bases at J; junction bases unmatched: 3. CDR3 length: 14 amino acids. The CDR3 nucleotides read TGTGCCAGTAGTATAGGGACAGGTGGCTATGGCTACACCTTC. Its protein product is CASSIGTGGYGYTF.

V gene TRBV6-5 combines with J gene TRBJ1-2, with D possibly matching TRBD1 (5 bases). With 6 bases removed from V and 4 bases from J, the gap between germline ends came to 18 bases. The CDR3 sequence is 15 residues long. The germline V gene encodes CDR1 MNHEY and CDR2 SVGAGI. The chain's CDR3 is CASSKRGDPLYGYTF. The CDR3 region has the DNA TGTGCCAGCAGCAAACGGGGGGACCCACTCTATGGCTACACCTTC.

This clone was seen just once. This rearrangement joins TRBV27 to TRBJ2-3, with 8 bases that match TRBD1. This CDR3 comprises 14 residues. In germline, CDR1 is MNHEY, CDR2 SMNVEV (reference sequence). Trimming took 4 bases from V and 4 from J; bases not matched to a gene: 4. The CDR3 protein is CASSSGTGPDTQYF. In DNA, the CDR3 is TGTGCCAGCAGTTCCGGGACAGGACCAGATACGCAGTATTTT.

The V and J genes are TRBV28 and TRBJ2-5; TRBD2 aligns across 8 bases. CDR3 length: 13 residues. V lost 6 bases to trimming and J lost 3 bases; unmatched junction nucleotides: 3. Germline V lookup: CDR1 MDHEN, CDR2 SYDVKM. Here the CDR3 reads CASSFGREETQYF. CDR3 DNA: TGTGCCAGCAGCTTCGGGAGGGAAGAGACCCAGTACTTC.

This chain uses TRBV6-4 with TRBJ2-1; D might be TRBD1 (5 bases). CDR1 and CDR2 from the germline V gene are MRHNA and SNTAGT. CDR3 size: 17 residues. With 0 bases removed from V and 4 bases from J, the gap between germline ends came to 16 bases. DNA of the CDR3: TGTGCCAGCAGTGACTCGGCAGGGTGGGTCCCTTACAATGAGCAGTTCTTC. The encoded protein is CASSDSAGWVPYNEQFF.

This clone was observed a single time. This chain joins TRBV18 and TRBJ1-2; 9 nucleotides line up with TRBD1. In germline, CDR1 is KGHSH, CDR2 LQKENI. The ends lost 2 bases at V and 6 bases at J; junction bases unmatched: 10. The CDR3 runs to 16 residues. The CDR3: CASSPFWDREGHGYTF. The CDR3 region has the DNA TGTGCCAGCTCACCATTTTGGGACAGGGAGGGCCATGGCTACACCTTC.

V usage is TRBV4-1 and J usage is TRBJ1-6; D not certain. The CDR3 totals 15 residues. Trimming removed 1 base from V and 13 bases from J, with 17 bases in between. Germline values: CDR1 MGHRA, CDR2 YSYEKL. CDR3 residues: CASSQGATAKWPLHF. CDR3 sequence (DNA): TGCGCCAGCAGCCAAGGGGCGACCGCTAAGTGGCCCCTCCACTTT.

The genes are TRBV30 and TRBJ1-5, with TRBD1 identical over 7 bases. V shed 0 bases, J shed 1 base, and the junction held 9 bases outside the gene matches. The germline gives CDR1 GTSNPN, CDR2 SVGIG (reference sequence). The CDR3 is made up of 17 amino acids. The CDR3 coding sequence is TGTGCCTGGAGTGTTGATTCTGGGACAGTGAGCAATCAGCCCCAGCATTTT. Its protein is CAWSVDSGTVSNQPQHF.

The chain recombines TRBV5-1 with TRBJ2-7; a possible D gene is TRBD1 (5 bases). Per the germline V gene, CDR1 is SGHRS and CDR2 is YFSETQ. The CDR3 has 16 residues. The V and J ends lost 3 bases and 4 bases respectively, with 20 bases between them. For the CDR3, the DNA is TGCGCCAGCAGCTCGCCGGACACTACAATTGCTTACGAGCAGTACTTC. This sequence encodes CASSSPDTTIAYEQYF.

The chain recombines TRBV19 with TRBJ2-1; D possibly corresponds to TRBD2 (6 bases). Per the germline V gene, CDR1 is LNHDA and CDR2 is SQIVND (reference sequence). The V gene lost 6 bases and the J gene lost 9 bases, with 18 bases spanning the gap. The CDR3 has 14 residues. The DNA for the CDR3 is TGTGCCAGTAGCGGGGCTAGCGTCTTTCCTGAGCAGTTCTTC. Its translation: CASSGASVFPEQFF.